This T cell receptor (beta chain) was profiled in a study of cytomegalovirus exposure and HLA in healthy donors. Study overall: An earlier analysis found fewer than 120 million unique TCR beta sequences from 150 million to 200 million T cells.

Trimming pared 5 bases from V and 3 bases from J, leaving 13 bases between. This CDR3 has 14 amino acids. Per germline, CDR1 LNHNV and CDR2 YYDKDF (reference sequence). Study observations and caveats: Later, TCR association rates were found to vary by HLA locus, highest for DRB1 and lowest for HLA-C.

This clone was seen more than once but under ten times. Its antigen is not known. PCR involved 60 Vbeta and 13 Jbeta primers. TCRdb's copy holds only in-frame clones and misses some; the assay was immunoSEQ multiplex PCR. The repertoire holds under 130,000 clones, with under 85% as singletons. The clonotype was recovered from a man aged 18 to 29 in good health and CMV-seronegative. V gene TRBV15 combines with J gene TRBJ1-2; a possible D gene is TRBD1 (6 bases). The sequenced sample consisted of PBMCs. The CDR3 DNA reads TGTGCCACCAGCGAGGGGGGGGCGGACTATGGCTACACCTTC. This sequence encodes CATSEGGADYGYTF.